Reported below is one T cell receptor beta chain. Germline V gene sequence: CDR1 SGHNT, CDR2 YENEEA. Trimming took off 2 bases at V and 9 bases at J, with 13 bases between the two ends. The CDR3 loop spans 13 amino acids. The record originates from a study of shared clonotypes between healthy human individuals. Investigators spread the genomic DNA of each subset evenly over several immunoSEQ plates. Repertoires were generated with immunoSEQ multiplex PCR, while TCRdb's copy carries only in-frame clones and drops some. The sample contains approximately 470,000 clones, approximately 80% of which appear only once.

V is TRBV11-3 and J is TRBJ2-5, with D tentatively TRBD1 (6 bases). The clonotype originates from a woman in her thirties or forties in good health. Some clones in this sample may be carry-over from other donors' samples. Source material: PBMCs. For the CDR3, the DNA is TGTGCCAGCAGCTTATCGCAGGCAGGGGCCCAGTACTTC. It translates to CASSLSQAGAQYF.